This T cell receptor (beta chain) was sequenced for a study of shared clonotypes between healthy human individuals (dated by TCRdb to the early 2020s). In terms of the full investigation: The cohort comprised two women and three men aged 18 to 49 years. Per donor, three plates each were used for CD4 naive and CD4 memory, two for CD8 naive, and one for CD8 memory. To estimate repertoire size and how much clonotypes are shared between individuals, the study performed deep sequencing of blood TCR repertoires from a few healthy adults. To increase sequencing depth and limit assay-specific biases, different laboratories used diverse techniques to prepare libraries and sequence TCR repertoires. Per donor, leukapheresis produced somewhere between about 0.94 and 9.5 billion PBMCs. Study-level results and caveats: Pairwise subsampling indicated that sequencing depth was expected to affect the degree of clonotype sharing among donors. Sampling was restricted to blood, and TCR repertoires in tissues likely differ from the TCR repertoires found in blood. Naive subsets generally had larger estimated clonotype richness than memory subsets. The small number of donors limited the genetic and exposure-history diversity represented. Clonotypes shared by all four sorted-subset donors showed higher generation probabilities than non-shared clonotypes. Even with the large sequencing depth, rarefaction of the sorted-subset datasets indicated that sequencing was incomplete. Across four donors, around 5.4% of naive CD4, roughly 3.5% of naive CD8, 2.3% of memory CD4, and 0.4% of memory CD8 clonotypes were shared.

Donors were healthy HIV-negative adults with no recently reported acute infections or vaccinations. Only Caucasian adults living in Nashville, Tennessee, USA were represented among the donors. CD4+ T cells were enriched through magnetic negative selection, after which naive cells were positively selected on CD45RA and the remaining negative fraction served as the memory subset. Blood was collected by leukapheresis, and PBMCs were isolated by Ficoll-Histopaque density gradient centrifugation and then cryopreserved in liquid nitrogen vapor phase. Analytical flow cytometry was used to check the purity and quantity of each magnetically sorted T cell population. Each sorted fraction had its genomic DNA isolated and then quantified by UV absorbance on a Nanodrop 2000c. Between the V and J ends, shortened by 2 bases and 6 bases respectively, the junction contains 14 bases. Including the terminal cysteine and phenylalanine, the CDR3 comprises 14 residues. The retained sequence is limited to the CDR3, 42 bases, with the frame set at the first base. The germline V gene provides CDR1 SGHDN and CDR2 FVKESK.

Using the deep immunoSEQ assay, TCR CDR3 regions were amplified from genomic DNA by multiplex PCR. Extracted genomic DNA from each cell subset was spread evenly across all wells of several immunoSEQ 96-well plates, with each plate serving as a replicate. For sorted subsets, each replicate PCR was loaded with about 200 ng genomic DNA, equivalent to about 33,000 T cell genomes. Purified libraries were quantified with a Qubit 3.0 fluorometer, sized on a Bioanalyzer 2100, and re-quantified with the KAPA Library Quantification kit. Each immunoSEQ 96-well plate was sequenced on its own single-read 150-cycle Illumina NextSeq 550 flow cell. In the paper's pipeline: Because the immunoSEQ output held only junctional sequences and lacked quality scores, the filtering could not match the filtering applied to full-length reads. To assign V/J genes and CDR3, sequences were annotated using PyIR, a Python wrapper for IgBLAST v1.9, with IMGT germline references. Reads with weak V/J assignments (E-value above 1e-6), missing CDR3, stop codons, out-of-frame junctions, or ambiguous translated residues were removed. A V3J clonotype was defined by an identical inferred V gene, J gene, and CDR3 amino acid sequence. Percentage overlap between repertoires was calculated by dividing the number of shared unique clonotypes by the size of the smaller repertoire. Richness of each repertoire was evaluated using RTK rarefaction, the Chao1 estimator, and Recon v2.1 estimates of unobserved clonotypes. For all TCRbeta clonotypes obtained by the gDNA method from a handful of donors, generation probabilities were computed with OLGA. TCRdb retrieved this table from immuneACCESS and kept in-frame rearrangements only. Not all clones are present; in checked studies, unresolved V genes account for under half, and no reason is known for the remainder. V, J and clone size reflect that table, while D and trimming were determined from the DNA. For this sample the table gives roughly 1,100,000 clones, of which approximately 68% were detected only once. The top ten clonotypes cover approximately 1.5% of the sample.

For this clone: Its antigen remains undetermined. Base-call qualities are not available, and no considerably larger clone is one nucleotide away.

Sequenced input: memory CD4+ T cells sorted from blood. Sample cell subset or site, as interpreted from the label and publication: CD45RA-negative fraction. The chain was built from TRBV14 and TRBJ2-7; TRBD1 is possibly the D segment (5 matching bases). This TCR derives from a man in his late teens or twenties in good health. CDR3 sequence: CASSQNGHLAEQYF. The nucleotide sequence reads TGTGCCAGCAGCCAAAACGGACATCTCGCCGAGCAGTACTTC.